The next 25 T cell receptor beta chains were all read from a single sample in a study of T-cell reconstitution after alpha-beta-depleted transplantation in children. TCRbeta library construction was performed incorporating unique molecular identifiers. A single record per CDR3 protein comes from TCRdb applying MiXCR to the PCR reads. This sample has some 240,000 distinct CDR3 sequences, with 9.7% found just once. Material: PBMCs from the stem cell graft donor, obtained from the stem cell graft. Receptors were obtained from a human donor who donated a stem cell graft to a child with SCID.

The chain combines TRBV7-2 with TRBJ2-7; no reliable D call. Germline V gene data show CDR1 as SGHTA and CDR2 as FQGNSA. Between the trimmed V and J ends, which lost 0 bases and 2 bases, there was a span of 14 bases. CDR3 length: 16 residues. The CDR3 region is CASSLALCRPTYEQYF. DNA of the CDR3: TGTGCCAGCAGCTTAGCGCTGTGCAGGCCGACCTACGAGCAGTACTTC.

At least ten counts were recorded for this clonotype. The chain combines TRBV15 with TRBJ1-6, with 8 positions matching TRBD1. Trimming cost V 7 bases and J 7 bases; bases outside gene matches: 12. Per germline, CDR1 LNHNV and CDR2 YYDKDF (reference sequence). The CDR3 contains 16 residues. The CDR3 nucleotides read TGTGCCACCAAGTTAATGGGGACAGGCGGAAATTCACCCCTCCACTTT. It encodes CATKLMGTGGNSPLHF.

At least ten counts were recorded for this clonotype. The chain carries TRBV5-1 and TRBJ2-1; D is perhaps TRBD1 (6 bases). Germline loops: CDR1 SGHRS, CDR2 YFSETQ. V was cut by 0 bases and J by 5 bases, with 27 bases left in between. The CDR3 has 20 amino acids. CDR3 nucleotide sequence: TGCGCCAGCAGCTTGGCATATAAGTCAGGGGCCTTAGGGGTCCACAATGAGCAGTTCTTC. It encodes CASSLAYKSGALGVHNEQFF.

V and J are TRBV28 and TRBJ2-3, with D perhaps assigned TRBD1 or TRBD2 (6 bases each). The CDR3 covers 15 residues. Germline CDR1 MDHEN, CDR2 SYDVKM. The ends were cut back, 6 bases at V and 5 bases at J, with 18 bases in the middle. The CDR3 DNA is TGTGCCAGCAGGGGGTCGCCGGGGGCCGGAGATACGCAGTATTTT. Its protein product is CASRGSPGAGDTQYF.

Many counts were recorded for this clonotype. The rearrangement links TRBV5-1 to TRBJ2-1, with 8 bases that match TRBD1. Trimming removed 0 bases from V and 9 bases from J; junction bases left unmatched: 11. From germline, CDR1 is SGHRS and CDR2 YFSETQ. This CDR3 spans 16 amino acids. The CDR3 sequence: CASSLEWSGGWSEQFF. Here the CDR3 DNA reads TGCGCCAGCAGCTTGGAGTGGTCAGGGGGCTGGAGTGAGCAGTTCTTC.

This clonotype came up many times. The chain links TRBV5-1 to TRBJ2-3; 7 bases line up with TRBD1. V was clipped by 5 bases and J by 4 bases; unmatched bases: 13. Per germline, CDR1 SGHRS and CDR2 YFSETQ. CDR3 size: 16 residues. CDR3 amino acids: CASRPRATGLPDTQYF. The CDR3 coding sequence is TGCGCCAGCAGACCTCGTGCGACAGGGTTGCCAGATACGCAGTATTTT.

This clonotype was detected ten times or more. The chain is built from TRBV19 and TRBJ1-2, with 10 positions matching TRBD1. The length of the CDR3 is 17 residues. Trimming took 7 bases from V and 5 from J; bases not matched to a gene: 16. The germline V gene has CDR1 LNHDA and CDR2 SQIVND (reference sequence). CDR3 nucleotides: TGTGCCAGTACCGCTCCGGACAGGGGGAGAAGGCTTTATGGCTACACCTTC. Amino acid sequence: CASTAPDRGRRLYGYTF.

This clonotype was found many times. V usage is TRBV29-1 and J usage is TRBJ2-7; D is perhaps TRBD1 or TRBD2 (5 bases each). CDR3 length equals 14 residues. The germline gives CDR1 SQVTM, CDR2 ANQGSEA. Trimming pared 5 bases from V and 2 bases from J, leaving 16 bases between. CDR3 DNA sequence: TGCAGCGTTTCCGAACGGGGACCTACCTACGAGCAGTACTTC. The encoded protein is CSVSERGPTYEQYF.

The table lists this clonotype with many counts. The chain combines TRBV20-1 with TRBJ2-3; 7 bases are a match to TRBD2. CDR3 size: 15 residues. Germline V gene data show CDR1 as DFQATT and CDR2 as SNEGSKA (reference sequence). V was clipped by 1 base and J by 6 bases; unmatched bases: 10. The CDR3 nucleotides read TGCAGTGCTAGAGCGCCTAGCGGTGCGGCGGATACGCAGTATTTT. It translates to CSARAPSGAADTQYF.

CDR3 region: CASSPWTTDNEQFF. The CDR3 DNA follows: TGCGCCAGCAGCCCGTGGACAACGGACAATGAGCAGTTCTTC. The chain links TRBV5-1 to TRBJ2-1, with D perhaps TRBD1 (5 bases). Between the trimmed V and J ends, which lost 4 bases and 5 bases, there was a span of 13 bases. The germline V gene encodes CDR1 SGHRS and CDR2 YFSETQ. The CDR3 contains 14 residues.

This clonotype was seen many times. The rearrangement uses TRBV18 and TRBJ2-5, with 9 bases matching TRBD1. The germline V gene encodes CDR1 KGHSH and CDR2 LQKENI. Germline trimming cut 6 bases from V and 1 base from J; bases unmatched to any gene: 9. This CDR3 spans 16 amino acids. The CDR3 here is CASSETGDRAQETQYF. The CDR3 region has the DNA TGTGCCAGCTCCGAAACTGGGGACAGGGCCCAAGAGACCCAGTACTTC.

This clonotype appeared many times. The rearrangement joins TRBV11-2 to TRBJ2-1, with a possible D match to TRBD1 (5 bases). CDR1 SGHAT and CDR2 FQNNGV come from the germline V gene. CDR3 length equals 16 residues. V lost 2 bases to trimming and J lost 2 bases, with 13 bases between them. The CDR3 protein is CASSLSPGPPYNEQFF. CDR3 sequence (DNA): TGTGCCAGCAGCTTATCGCCAGGGCCTCCCTACAATGAGCAGTTCTTC.

The sample holds many counts of this clonotype. V and J are TRBV20-1 and TRBJ2-2; 7 bases map to TRBD1. The CDR3 is made up of 15 amino acids. CDR1 and CDR2 from the germline V gene are DFQATT and SNEGSKA (reference sequence). The J segment lost 2 bases and the V segment lost 0 bases, leaving 3 bases of the junction unmatched. The CDR3 bases are TGCAGTGCTAGAGACAGGGGGTATAACACCGGGGAGCTGTTTTTT. The encoded protein is CSARDRGYNTGELFF.

At least ten counts were recorded for this clonotype. In DNA, the CDR3 is TGCAGCGTTACGCAACTCGGACAGGGGGCATTCTACGAGCAGTACTTC. Amino acid sequence: CSVTQLGQGAFYEQYF. The chain joins TRBV29-1 to TRBJ2-7; 11 nucleotides line up with TRBD1. Germline values: CDR1 SQVTM, CDR2 ANQGSEA. V gave up 5 bases and J gave up 3 bases; unmatched junction bases: 12. The CDR3 is 16 amino acids.

This clonotype was seen ten or more times. V usage is TRBV20-1 and J usage is TRBJ1-2; D gene unclear. V was clipped by 0 bases and J by 1 base, with 9 bases between them. This CDR3 has 14 residues. Looked up from germline, CDR1 is DFQATT and CDR2 is SNEGSKA (reference sequence). The CDR3 DNA sequence: TGCAGTGCTAGAGATAGGCCGATTAACTATGGCTACACCTTC. Translating gives CSARDRPINYGYTF.

This clonotype was seen repeatedly, ten times or more. V and J are TRBV29-1 and TRBJ1-1; the match to TRBD1 covers 11 bases. CDR1 SQVTM and CDR2 ANQGSEA come from the germline V gene. V dropped 4 bases and J dropped 8; count of bases not matched to a gene: 6. The CDR3 consists of 13 residues. CDR3 in DNA: TGCAGCGTTGCGGGGACAGGGGGAACCGAAGCTTTCTTT. Its protein is CSVAGTGGTEAFF.

A note on this clonotype: A much bigger clone sits one base away, suggesting this may be a read error. The genes are TRBV12-3 or TRBV12-4 and TRBJ2-7; 9 bases agree with TRBD1. The CDR3 has 14 residues. The CDR3 spells CASSSLGTGSEHYF. CDR3 in DNA: TGTGCCAGCAGTTCTTTAGGGACAGGGTCCGAGCATTACTTC.

This clonotype was recorded at least ten times. A read error may produce the germline difference seen at one junction end. J is TRBJ1-1 and V is TRBV7-2; TRBD1 is a possible D gene (6 bases). Per germline, CDR1 SGHTA and CDR2 FQGNSA. The CDR3 totals 14 residues. The CDR3 DNA is TGTGCCAGCAGCTTAGTTCGTGTCGTAGGGGGTAGTTATTTT. This codes for CASSLVRVVGGSYF. Together with reference TRBV7-2 and TRBJ1-1, the CDR3 gives the full variable domain: GAGVSQSPSNKVTEKGKDVELRCDPISGHTALYWYRQSLGQGLEFLIYFQGNSAPDKSGLPSDRFSAERTGGSVSTLTIQRTQQEDSAVYLCASSLVRVVGGSYFGQGTRLTVV.

The CDR3 loop reads CASSITGNQPQHF. CDR3 nucleotides: TGTGCCAGTAGTATAACAGGGAATCAGCCCCAGCATTTT. The chain carries TRBV19 and TRBJ1-5; tentative D call: TRBD1 (6 bases). CDR1 is LNHDA and CDR2 is SQIVND in the germline V gene (reference sequence). The CDR3 contains 13 residues. The V gene lost 2 bases and the J gene lost 4 bases, with 6 bases spanning the gap.

This clonotype was recorded many times. V usage is TRBV20-1 and J usage is TRBJ2-1, with 10 bases lining up with TRBD2. The CDR3 has 18 amino acids. Germline CDR1 DFQATT, CDR2 SNEGSKA (reference sequence). Germline trimming cut 0 bases from V and 0 bases from J; bases unmatched to any gene: 8. The CDR3 DNA reads as TGCAGTGCTAGAGATCGCGAGCGGGGGGGACTCTCCTACAATGAGCAGTTCTTC. Protein: CSARDRERGGLSYNEQFF.

This clonotype was seen more than once but under ten times. V usage is TRBV20-1 and J usage is TRBJ1-1; possible D gene TRBD1, 6 bases. This CDR3 is 15 amino acids long. The V end lost 4 bases, the J end lost 4 bases, and 19 bases lay between the germline ends. Germline CDR1 DFQATT, CDR2 SNEGSKA (reference sequence). CDR3 residues: CSATSPQGSSTEAFF. The CDR3 DNA reads as TGCAGTGCTACGAGCCCGCAGGGGAGTAGCACTGAAGCTTTCTTT.

This clonotype came up many times. This rearrangement joins TRBV6-5 to TRBJ1-1; TRBD1 matches at 7 bases. CDR1 and CDR2 (germline): MNHEY, SVGAGI. The CDR3 has 14 amino acids. The J segment lost 6 bases and the V segment lost 0 bases, leaving 4 bases of the junction unmatched. The CDR3 nucleotides read TGTGCCAGCAGTTACTCCACCGGGACAGCTGAAGCTTTCTTT. It codes for CASSYSTGTAEAFF.

This clonotype was seen many times. The chain couples TRBV20-1 to TRBJ1-5; TRBD1 is a possible D gene (6 bases). The CDR3 has 14 residues. CDR1 and CDR2 (germline): DFQATT, SNEGSKA (reference sequence). Trimming cost V 5 bases and J 0 bases, with 11 bases left between them. CDR3 in amino acids: CSARRTDSNQPQHF. The CDR3 DNA follows: TGCAGTGCTCGGCGGACAGATAGCAATCAGCCCCAGCATTTT.

This clonotype was detected many times. The chain employs TRBV5-1 and TRBJ2-1, with D perhaps matching TRBD1 (7 bases). Trimming stripped 6 bases from V and 8 bases from J, with 18 bases between. This CDR3 has 14 residues. CDR1 is SGHRS, CDR2 YFSETQ, per germline. The CDR3 here is CASTRTGLWDEQFF. The CDR3 DNA reads as TGCGCCAGCACCCGGACAGGACTATGGGATGAGCAGTTCTTC.

Concerning this clonotype itself: At one boundary the junction diverges from the germline segment, which might be a read error. Here the CDR3 DNA reads TGTGCCAGCAGCCAGACCCTAGCGGGGGGGTCTAATGGGCAGTTCTTC. Amino acid sequence: CASSQTLAGGSNGQFF. The rearrangement joins TRBV3-1 to TRBJ2-1; 12 nucleotides agree with TRBD2. The CDR3 covers 16 residues. The germline CDR1 and CDR2 sequences are LGHDT and YNNKEL (reference sequence).